The rows below give T cell receptor beta chains drawn from one sample of a study of blood T cell repertoires in COVID-19. This table comes from immunoSEQ multiplex PCR, and its TCRdb copy is limited to in-frame clones, with some not included. Of about 200,000 clones in the sample, around three quarters were seen once. The sample taken for sequencing was PBMCs or T cells enriched from blood (not recorded which). The receptor source for this set is a woman aged 45-65 years with acute COVID-19. The conserved cysteine and the conserved F or W are not part of the CDR3 here. The order of the fields is V gene, clone size, J gene, CDR3 protein. Only some rows state a clone size, as once, few, many or a class for expanded clones.

V gene: TRBV27
clone size: .
J gene: TRBJ2-1
CDR3 protein: ASSFPGEQF

V gene: TRBV5-1
clone size: .
J gene: TRBJ2-3
CDR3 protein: ASSLGYSTDTQY

V gene: TRBV3-1/TRBV3-2
clone size: .
J gene: TRBJ1-1
CDR3 protein: ASRAYSGGQKDTEAF

V gene: TRBV11-2
clone size: .
J gene: TRBJ2-3
CDR3 protein: ASSLAAGRDTQY

V gene: TRBV3-1/TRBV3-2
clone size: .
J gene: TRBJ2-3
CDR3 protein: ASSLQGTGPAGDTQY

V gene: TRBV24-1
clone size: .
J gene: TRBJ2-3
CDR3 protein: ATSDLVSGVTDTQY

V gene: TRBV5-1
clone size: .
J gene: TRBJ1-5
CDR3 protein: ASSLAQGAQPQH

V gene: TRBV19
clone size: few
J gene: TRBJ1-2
CDR3 protein: ATRGGLNYGYT

V gene: TRBV5-8
clone size: .
J gene: TRBJ1-4
CDR3 protein: ASSPRGATNEKLF

V gene: TRBV7-3
clone size: .
J gene: TRBJ2-1
CDR3 protein: ASSLGHSYNEQF

V gene: TRBV7-8
clone size: .
J gene: TRBJ1-4
CDR3 protein: ASSPTQGLTNEKLF

V gene: TRBV3-1/TRBV3-2
clone size: .
J gene: TRBJ1-1
CDR3 protein: ASSQMSRREAF

V gene: TRBV7-9
clone size: .
J gene: TRBJ1-1
CDR3 protein: ASSLGQNTEAF

V gene: TRBV6-6
clone size: .
J gene: TRBJ1-2
CDR3 protein: ASSPGYT

V gene: TRBV7-9
clone size: .
J gene: TRBJ1-4
CDR3 protein: ASSRQGANEKLF

V gene: TRBV28
clone size: .
J gene: TRBJ1-2
CDR3 protein: ASNSPGGTGGSGSYGYT

V gene: TRBV18
clone size: .
J gene: TRBJ2-5
CDR3 protein: ASSPPNPGGRETQY

V gene: TRBV28
clone size: .
J gene: TRBJ1-2
CDR3 protein: ASTLPPGRGSGGYT

V gene: TRBV5-3
clone size: .
J gene: TRBJ1-3
CDR3 protein: ARSGGWGTGNTIY

V gene: TRBV2
clone size: .
J gene: TRBJ1-4
CDR3 protein: ATKAGGTNEKLF